This T cell receptor beta chain was identified during a study of read filtering for tumor transcriptome and immune sequencing (TCRdb year 2020). With regard to the full study: The cohort consisted of 17 to 20 male and around 14 female patients, with a mean age of approximately 66 years and an age range of about 47 to 90. Per sample, about 4.05 to 10.27 million TCR-region mapped reads were obtained with IR-seq, compared with only 85 to 1273 with RNA-seq. One of the main goals was to work out a read-filtering strategy for immune repertoire data, in particular whether clonotypes backed by only a single read should be removed. By revised international staging, eight or nine patients were R-ISS I, about 16 were R-ISS II and roughly 7 were R-ISS III. Whole-transcriptome libraries were prepared with the TruSeq RNA Access Library Prep Kit after DNase treatment. Using the same bone marrow samples, the study ran both targeted immune repertoire sequencing and bulk whole-transcriptome sequencing and then compared the TCR repertoires from each method. What the study reported, not specific to this receptor: The sorted CD138-negative fraction was not purified T cells but a mixed bone marrow immune population. Removing single-read clonotypes increased the correlation between IR-seq and RNA-seq shared clonotype proportions. Single-read clonotypes made up about 81.9% of clonotypes but 3% to 3.5% of total reads in IR-seq, and less than 75% of clonotypes and approximately 45% of reads in RNA-seq. Compared with RNA-seq, IR-seq captured clonotypes at much higher depth and more reliably, and a smaller IR-seq throughput was enough to identify most shared clonotypes.

Each patient had bone marrow sampled at the time of active disease. Bone marrow mononuclear cells were isolated by Ficoll-Hypaque density gradient centrifugation. CD138-negative cells were obtained by negative selection after labeling with CD138 magnetic microbeads on a MACS separator, removing myeloma plasma cells. The purity of the isolated cells was checked by flow cytometry with CD138 antibodies on an Attune NxT. Total RNA was extracted with TRIzol reagent and quantified with a NanoDrop spectrophotometer. Paired RNA-seq and IR-seq were performed on the CD138-negative bone marrow sample of each patient. As to this clonotype: Which antigen it targets is not known. The record has no base qualities; no much larger clone is one base away.

Starting from about 400 ng RNA, TCR libraries were constructed with the Immunoverse kit using molecular barcoded adaptors that cover the alpha/delta and beta/gamma chains. The same RNA used for transcriptome sequencing was used for TCR library preparation. Sequencing of the TCR libraries was done on an Illumina HiSeq 4000 with 2 x 150 cycles. The published analysis was carried out like this. TCR reads were aligned to human V, D, J and C references and assembled into CDR3 clonotypes with MiXCR, including quality filtering and error correction. Clonotype counts and gene usage diversity were analyzed with the tcR package in R. For inspection of raw mapping reads, RNA-seq reads were mapped by STAR aligner version 2.5.3a onto GRCh37 of the human genome. To test how sequencing depth affects detected clonotypes, IR-seq fastq files were randomly downsampled with Seqtk 1.3. In-frame beta chains were kept once TCRdb had trimmed the public reads at Q25 with fastp and called clones with MiXCR. Identical CDR3 proteins give one entry, which carries the most common genes and DNA. The V and J calls follow TCRdb's processing rather than the paper's. The sample includes roughly 67,000 distinct CDR3 sequences, with roughly a fifth observed a single time. Jointly, the top ten make up 11% of the sample.

This receptor was taken from a donor over 35 with multiple myeloma. Sample: a population of CD138-negative cells sorted from bone marrow. What this sample's cell subset or site label stands for: bone marrow mononuclear cells depleted of CD138+ plasma/myeloma cells by negative magnetic selection.

The nucleotides read TGCAGCGACTTGACAGGGGGCGAGAGGACTGAAGCTTTCTTT. Its translation is CSDLTGGERTEAFF. The sequence is built from TRBV29-1 and TRBJ1-1; 10 bases in the middle match TRBD1. Unmatched junction bases come to 10, with V trimmed by 7 bases and J by 5 bases. CDR1 and CDR2, per the germline V gene, are SQVTM and ANQGSEA. CDR3 length: 14 amino acids, cysteine to phenylalanine. The DNA shown is the 42-base CDR3, in frame from base 1.